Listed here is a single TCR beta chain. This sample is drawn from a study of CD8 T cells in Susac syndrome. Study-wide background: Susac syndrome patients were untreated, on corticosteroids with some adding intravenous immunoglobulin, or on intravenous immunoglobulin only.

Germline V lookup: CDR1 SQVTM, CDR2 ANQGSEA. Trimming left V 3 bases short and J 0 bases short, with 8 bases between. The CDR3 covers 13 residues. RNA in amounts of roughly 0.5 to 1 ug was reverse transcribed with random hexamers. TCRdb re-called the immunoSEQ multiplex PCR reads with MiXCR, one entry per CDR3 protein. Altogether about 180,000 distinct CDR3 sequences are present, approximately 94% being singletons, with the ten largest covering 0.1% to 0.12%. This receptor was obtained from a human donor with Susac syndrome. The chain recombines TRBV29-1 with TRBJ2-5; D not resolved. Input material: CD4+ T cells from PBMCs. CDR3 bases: TGCAGCGTTGACAGTTTGTACCAAGAGACCCAGTACTTC. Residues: CSVDSLYQETQYF.